Each of the 6 T cell receptor beta chains below was sequenced from the same sample in a study of low-dose radiotherapy and immunotherapy resistance in tumors. Time point indicated: before trial treatment. Gene-specific TRAV and TRBV primers were used for first-strand cDNA, covering alpha and beta chains. An approximately 19-cycle PCR with a constant-region primer and V-primer adapter amplified TCRs. TCRdb independently ran MiXCR on the reads; one entry per CDR3 protein. Here the sample spans 59,000 or so distinct CDR3 sequences, less than 30% being singletons. Source: PBMCs, taken before treatment. The receptors come from a male donor with rectosigmoid adenocarcinoma.

The chain carries TRBV5-6 and TRBJ2-1; D ambiguous. This CDR3 is built from 13 residues. V was pared by 0 bases and J by 10 bases, with 11 bases between. The germline V gene encodes CDR1 SGHDT and CDR2 YYEEEE. The CDR3 reads CASSLAGNLEQFF. Written as DNA, the CDR3 is TGTGCCAGCAGCTTGGCAGGCAATCTCGAGCAGTTCTTC.

At least ten counts were recorded for this clonotype. The V gene is TRBV7-6, the J gene TRBJ2-1; D is possibly TRBD1 (6 bases). The CDR3 has 14 amino acids. V dropped 8 bases and J dropped 10 bases, with 21 bases sitting between them. Germline V lookup: CDR1 SGHVS, CDR2 FNYEAQ. DNA for the CDR3: TGTGCCAGCGGACAGTGGCACGGCGAAGGAGAGCAGTTCTTC. Protein product: CASGQWHGEGEQFF.

As for this clonotype: This probably arose from a read error, given a far larger clone one base away. The V and J genes are TRBV28 and TRBJ2-5; the D is unclear. CDR1 is MDHEN and CDR2 is SYDVKM in the germline V gene. The CDR3 has 11 amino acids. The CDR3 reads CASSLSYEQHF. The CDR3 DNA sequence: TGTGCCAGCAGTCTAAGCTACGAGCAGCACTTC.

This clonotype has only a few counts. DNA for the CDR3: TGTGCCATCCGTTCCGGGGATAGCAACTATGGCTACACCTTC. Encoded protein: CAIRSGDSNYGYTF. The chain employs TRBV10-3 and TRBJ1-2; D is ambiguous. Trimming pared 8 bases from V and 2 bases from J, leaving 15 bases between. The CDR3 consists of 14 residues. CDR1 and CDR2 from the germline V gene are ENHRY and SYGVKD.

There are many counts of this clonotype. The chain recombines TRBV12-3 or TRBV12-4 with TRBJ2-2; D gene unclear. This CDR3 region has 15 residues. The V end was cut by 1 base, the J end by 0 bases, with 6 bases between. The DNA of the CDR3 is TGTGCCAGCAGTTTAGGTCTGTCGAACACCGGGGAGCTGTTTTTT. Translated, it gives CASSLGLSNTGELFF.

A note on this clonotype: A far larger clone is just one base off, so this is likely a read error. V and J are TRBV4-1 and TRBJ2-7; 7 nucleotides agree with TRBD2. Germline CDR1 is MGHRA and CDR2 is YSYEKL. The CDR3 is 18 amino acids. After removal of 0 bases from V and 7 bases from J, the junction contained 18 bases not matched to a gene. The CDR3: CASSQDRRVAGQAGEQYF. CDR3 DNA: TGCGCCAGCAGCCAAGATCGGAGGGTAGCGGGCCAGGCCGGTGAGCAGTACTTC.